This T cell receptor (beta chain) stems from a study of shared clonotypes between healthy human individuals. Regarding this clone: The antigen remains unidentified.

Whole-study results and caveats: Donor scarcity curtailed the genetic and exposure-history diversity represented herein.

Naive CD4+ cells were CD45RA-selected; the remaining cells were memory. An assay was performed, and its level was deep. Measured with immunoSEQ multiplex PCR; TCRdb has only the in-frame clones, and not every one. This sample has about 640,000 clones; about 78% occur once, and the top ten carry approximately 1.8%. V gave up 1 base and J gave up 1 base, with 7 bases separating them. Germline lookup yields CDR1 KGHSH and CDR2 LQKENI. The CDR3 length is 14 residues. The chain joins TRBV18 to TRBJ1-1; no clear D. The clonotype originates from a woman aged 25 to 39 in good health. Sequencing was carried out using memory CD4+ T cells sorted from blood. Subset in this sample: CD45RA-negative fraction. CDR3 nucleotides: TGTGCCAGCTCACCACAGTGGGAGAACACTGAAGCTTTCTTT. This encodes CASSPQWENTEAFF.